This entry lists 24 T cell receptor beta chains sequenced from one sample in a study of fetal regulatory T cell absence and autoimmunity. Profiled with immunoSEQ multiplex PCR; TCRdb holds only in-frame clones, not every one. The sample gives about 95,000 clones, about three quarters of which show up once; 2% is in the top ten. Sample: pancreas tissue. The receptors here all came from a male donor with IPEX syndrome.

V is TRBV4-3 and J is TRBJ1-3; D gene ambiguous. Germline values: CDR1 LGHNA, CDR2 YSLEER. The CDR3 sequence is 18 residues long. Trimming pared 1 base from V and 0 bases from J, leaving 16 bases between. The chain's CDR3 is CASSQATPKLLSGNTIYF. The DNA of the CDR3 is TGCGCCAGCAGCCAAGCCACTCCAAAGCTACTCTCTGGAAACACCATATATTTT.

The V gene is TRBV6-1, the J gene TRBJ1-2; 7 nucleotides line up with TRBD1. The germline CDR1 and CDR2 sequences are MNHNS and SASEGT. The CDR3 runs to 14 residues. Unmatched junction bases numbered 9, after V lost 4 bases and J lost 7 bases. CDR3 protein: CASSGPRQGSGYTF. CDR3 in DNA: TGTGCCAGCAGTGGCCCGAGACAGGGAAGTGGCTACACCTTC.

The V and J genes are TRBV5-6 and TRBJ1-2, with D uncertain. The CDR3 is made up of 11 amino acids. Germline loops: CDR1 SGHDT, CDR2 YYEEEE. V was clipped by 0 bases and J by 4 bases, with 1 base between them. Written as DNA, the CDR3 is TGTGCCAGCAGCTTGGGCTATGGCTACACCTTC. This sequence encodes CASSLGYGYTF.

This clone was picked up one time. This chain connects TRBV19 to TRBJ1-2; 10 bases are shared with TRBD1. The CDR3 covers 14 residues. The ends lost 5 bases at V and 8 bases at J; junction bases unmatched: 8. In germline, CDR1 is LNHDA, CDR2 SQIVND (reference sequence). CDR3 protein: CASSVRDRGAGYTF. The DNA for the CDR3 is TGTGCCAGTAGTGTCCGGGACAGGGGTGCGGGCTACACCTTC.

This sequence joins TRBV2 and TRBJ2-3; TRBD2 agrees at 7 bases. Germline V gene sequence: CDR1 SNHLY, CDR2 FYNNEI. The CDR3 spans 15 residues. V shed 7 bases and J 0 bases; nucleotides not matched to a gene: 7. DNA of the CDR3: TGTGCCAGCATGGGGAGGGGCTTAAGCACAGATACGCAGTATTTT. The encoded protein is CASMGRGLSTDTQYF.

The chain couples TRBV29-1 to TRBJ2-5; perhaps TRBD1 as D (5 bases). V lost 0 bases and J 1 base, leaving 9 bases between the germline ends. CDR3 size: 14 residues. Per germline, CDR1 SQVTM and CDR2 ANQGSEA. This CDR3 is CSVEDSGPQETQYF. The CDR3 DNA sequence: TGCAGCGTTGAAGATTCAGGGCCCCAAGAGACCCAGTACTTC. Drawing the rest from reference TRBV29-1 and TRBJ2-5, the complete variable domain is SAVISQKPSRDICQRGTSLTIQCQVDSQVTMMFWYRQQPGQSLTLIATANQGSEATYESGFVIDKFPISRPNLTFSTLTVSNMSPEDSSIYLCSVEDSGPQETQYFGPGTRLLVL.

This chain joins TRBV19 and TRBJ2-1, with D perhaps TRBD2 (5 bases). Germline CDR1 LNHDA, CDR2 SQIVND (reference sequence). The CDR3 runs to 14 residues. V lost 1 base, J lost 5 bases, and 9 bases lay in between. CDR3 DNA: TGTGCCAGTAGTATAGCCCTCGGGAACAATGAGCAGTTCTTC. Its protein product is CASSIALGNNEQFF.

On this clone: Additional DNA sequences in this sample encode the identical CDR3. The chain carries TRBV7-2 and TRBJ2-3, with 7 bases aligning to TRBD2. The CDR3 spans 14 residues. V shed 1 base and J 3 bases; nucleotides not matched to a gene: 1. Germline loops: CDR1 SGHTA, CDR2 FQGNSA. In nucleotides, the CDR3 is TGTGCCAGCAGCTTAGTGCGGGGGACAGATACGCAGTATTTT. This sequence encodes CASSLVRGTDTQYF.

The V and J genes are TRBV4-1 and TRBJ2-7, with 8 bases lining up with TRBD2. The CDR3 extends over 19 amino acids. The V gene end was trimmed by 5 bases and the J gene end by 4 bases; junction bases not matched to a gene: 22. Germline V lookup: CDR1 MGHRA, CDR2 YSYEKL. The CDR3 here is CASSLGVTPGTRNFYEQYF. For the CDR3, the DNA is TGCGCCAGCAGCTTGGGCGTTACCCCCGGGACTAGAAACTTTTACGAGCAGTACTTC.

J is TRBJ2-1 and V is TRBV5-6; TRBD1 is a possible D gene (6 bases). Germline V gene sequence: CDR1 SGHDT, CDR2 YYEEEE. The CDR3 runs 15 residues. Trimming removed 7 bases at V and 5 bases at J, with 19 bases between. The CDR3 nucleotides read TGTGCCAGCGCCCTCGACCCAAGGGGGAACAATGAGCAGTTCTTC. This gives the protein CASALDPRGNNEQFF.

The chain has TRBV7-9 and TRBJ2-5, with 13 nucleotides matching TRBD2. V trimming: 1 base; J trimming: 4 bases; junction bases outside the gene matches: 0. This CDR3 spans 15 amino acids. Germline V gene data show CDR1 as SEHNR and CDR2 as FQNEAQ (reference sequence). CDR3 protein: CASSLGLAGGETQYF. The CDR3 nucleotides read TGTGCCAGCAGCTTAGGACTAGCGGGGGGAGAGACCCAGTACTTC.

In the case of this clone: The same CDR3 can be traced to other DNA sequences in this sample. The genes are TRBV11-3 and TRBJ2-7, with 10 bases matching TRBD1. This CDR3 has 14 residues. V was clipped by 1 base and J by 4 bases; unmatched bases: 1. Germline V gene sequence: CDR1 SGHNT, CDR2 YENEEA. This chain's CDR3 is CASSLGTGGYEQYF. The CDR3 DNA is TGTGCCAGCAGCTTAGGGACAGGGGGTTACGAGCAGTACTTC.

This clone was detected only once. The chain combines TRBV4-1 with TRBJ2-1; 11 nucleotides agree with TRBD2. The CDR3 length is 17 residues. Germline CDR1 is MGHRA and CDR2 is YSYEKL. With V trimmed by 2 bases and J by 5 bases, 8 bases remained unmatched. The CDR3: CASSQLAGGPLDNEQFF. For the CDR3, the DNA is TGCGCCAGCAGCCAACTAGCGGGAGGACCCCTAGACAATGAGCAGTTCTTC.

This clone was found a few times. The rearrangement uses TRBV6-5 and TRBJ2-7; no clear D. V lost 5 bases to trimming and J lost 3 bases, with 8 bases between them. This CDR3 is 12 amino acids long. CDR1 and CDR2 (germline): MNHEY, SVGAGI. The CDR3 sequence: CASSHIGYEQYF. CDR3 DNA: TGTGCCAGCAGTCATATTGGCTACGAGCAGTACTTC.

This clone was observed once. The germline gene is not matched at one end of the junction; a read error may be the cause. The chain combines TRBV18 with TRBJ2-1; D gene unclear. CDR1 is KGHSH and CDR2 is LQKENI in the germline V gene. CDR3 length: 15 amino acids. The CDR3 bases are TGTGCCAGCTCGCCACAGCGTTTAATCTACAATGAGCAGTTCTTC. This sequence encodes CASSPQRLIYNEQFF.

This clone has just a few counts. The J gene is TRBJ1-5, the V gene TRBV27, with a weak D call TRBD1 (6 bases). The CDR3 length is 16 residues. CDR1 MNHEY and CDR2 SMNVEV come from the germline V gene (reference sequence). Trimming removed 6 bases at V and 1 base at J, with 16 bases between. This CDR3 reads CASSPTRGLSNQPQHF. For the CDR3, the DNA is TGTGCCAGCAGCCCAACCAGGGGTTTAAGCAATCAGCCCCAGCATTTT.

The J gene is TRBJ2-3, the V gene TRBV6-5; 9 bases fit TRBD1. With 6 bases clipped from V and 4 bases from J, the junction kept 2 bases outside the gene matches. The CDR3 has 13 residues. Germline V gene lookup returns CDR1 MNHEY and CDR2 SVGAGI. The CDR3 sequence is CASSRTGADTQYF. The CDR3 DNA sequence: TGTGCCAGCAGCCGGACAGGGGCAGATACGCAGTATTTT.

The chain carries TRBV9 and TRBJ2-6; TRBD2 agrees at 11 bases. The ends lost 4 bases at V and 3 bases at J; junction bases unmatched: 6. This CDR3 is built from 17 residues. CDR1 is SGDLS and CDR2 is YYNGEE in the germline V gene. This CDR3 is CASSFPSGGNGANVLTF. In DNA, the CDR3 is TGTGCCAGCAGCTTCCCTAGCGGGGGGAATGGGGCCAACGTCCTGACTTTC.

As DNA, the CDR3 is TGTGCCAGTAGTCTAACCGGAAATGAGCAGTTCTTC. This translates into CASSLTGNEQFF. This sequence joins TRBV19 and TRBJ2-1, with D uncertain. CDR3 size: 12 residues. V was cut by 5 bases and J by 7 bases, with 9 bases left in between. The V gene's germline CDR1 is LNHDA and CDR2 SQIVND (reference sequence).

V gene TRBV7-9 combines with J gene TRBJ2-3; possible D gene TRBD1, 5 bases. Germline values: CDR1 SEHNR, CDR2 FQNEAQ (reference sequence). The CDR3 is made up of 14 amino acids. Trimming shortened V by 5 bases and J by 1 base, and 10 bases separated the two germline ends. The CDR3 DNA sequence: TGTGCCAGCAGCAGTAGCAGGGGCACAGATACGCAGTATTTT. This encodes CASSSSRGTDTQYF.

This clone is a singleton in its sample. The chain combines TRBV11-2 with TRBJ1-2, with unresolved D. Germline CDR1 SGHAT, CDR2 FQNNGV. The CDR3 extends over 13 amino acids. With 0 bases removed from V and 7 bases from J, the gap between germline ends came to 9 bases. The CDR3 region has the DNA TGTGCCAGCAGCTTAGAGTTCGGAGGTGGCTACACCTTC. Translating gives CASSLEFGGGYTF.

This clone showed up just once. This chain links TRBV6-5 with TRBJ1-1, with D possibly TRBD1 on 5 matching bases. The CDR3 has 13 amino acids. Germline CDR1 MNHEY, CDR2 SVGAGI. Trimming left V 3 bases short and J 5 bases short, with 10 bases between. This CDR3 reads CASSYVGPTEAFF. CDR3 DNA: TGTGCCAGCAGTTATGTGGGGCCGACTGAAGCTTTCTTT.

This sequence joins TRBV9 and TRBJ2-3; D unresolved. Trimming shortened V by 3 bases and J by 0 bases, and 5 bases separated the two germline ends. This CDR3 has 13 amino acids. CDR1 SGDLS and CDR2 YYNGEE come from the germline V gene. The CDR3 nucleotides read TGTGCCAGCAGCGAGTCCAGCACAGATACGCAGTATTTT. Its protein is CASSESSTDTQYF. Full variable domain (outside the CDR3, taken from reference TRBV9 and TRBJ2-3): DSGVTQTPKHLITATGQRVTLRCSPRSGDLSVYWYQQSLDQGLQFLIQYYNGEERAKGNILERFSAQQFPDLHSELNLSSLELGDSALYFCASSESSTDTQYFGPGTRLTVL.

The V call is TRBV5-1, the J call TRBJ2-2, with D unclear. CDR1 is SGHRS and CDR2 is YFSETQ in the germline V gene. The germline V and J ends were trimmed by 0 bases and 4 bases, with 10 bases remaining between them. The length of the CDR3 is 15 residues. CDR3 in DNA: TGCGCCAGCAGCTTGGGACCCCAGGCCACCGGGGAGCTGTTTTTT. Translated, it gives CASSLGPQATGELFF.